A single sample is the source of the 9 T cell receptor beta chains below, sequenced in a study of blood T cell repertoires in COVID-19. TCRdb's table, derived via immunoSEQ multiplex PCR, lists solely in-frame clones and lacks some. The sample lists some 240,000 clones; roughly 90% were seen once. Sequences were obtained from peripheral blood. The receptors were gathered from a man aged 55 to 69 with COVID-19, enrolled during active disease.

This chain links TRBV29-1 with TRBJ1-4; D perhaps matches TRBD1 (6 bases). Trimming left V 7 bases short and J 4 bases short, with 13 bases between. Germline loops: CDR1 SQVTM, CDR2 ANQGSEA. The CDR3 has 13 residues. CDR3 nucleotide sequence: TGCAGCGCTACAGGACAGAGTAATGAAAAACTGTTTTTT. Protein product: CSATGQSNEKLFF.

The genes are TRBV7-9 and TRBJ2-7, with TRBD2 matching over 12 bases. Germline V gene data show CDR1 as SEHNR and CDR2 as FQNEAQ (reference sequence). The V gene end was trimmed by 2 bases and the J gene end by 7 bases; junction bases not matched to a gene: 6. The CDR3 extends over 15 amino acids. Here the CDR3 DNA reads TGTGCCAGCAGCTTAAAACTAGCGGGAGGAGGGGAGCAGTACTTC. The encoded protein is CASSLKLAGGGEQYF.

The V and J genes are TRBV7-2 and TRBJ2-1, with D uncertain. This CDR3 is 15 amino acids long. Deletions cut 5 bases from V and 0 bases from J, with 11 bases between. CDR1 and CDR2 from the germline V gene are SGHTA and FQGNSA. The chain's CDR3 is CASSQAARSYNEQFF. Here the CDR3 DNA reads TGTGCCAGCAGCCAAGCCGCCCGCTCCTACAATGAGCAGTTCTTC.

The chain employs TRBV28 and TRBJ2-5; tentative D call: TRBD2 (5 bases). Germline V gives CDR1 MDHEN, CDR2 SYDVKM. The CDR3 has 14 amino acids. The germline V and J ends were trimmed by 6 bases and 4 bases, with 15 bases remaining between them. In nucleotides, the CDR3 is TGTGCCAGCAGCCGGGGATCACGCCCAGAGACCCAGTACTTC. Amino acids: CASSRGSRPETQYF.

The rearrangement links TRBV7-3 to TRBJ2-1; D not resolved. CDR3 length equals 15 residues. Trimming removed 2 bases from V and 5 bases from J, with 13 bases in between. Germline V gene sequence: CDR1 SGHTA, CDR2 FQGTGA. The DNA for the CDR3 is TGTGCCAGCAGCTTAGTTCGCGACATCAACAATGAGCAGTTCTTC. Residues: CASSLVRDINNEQFF.

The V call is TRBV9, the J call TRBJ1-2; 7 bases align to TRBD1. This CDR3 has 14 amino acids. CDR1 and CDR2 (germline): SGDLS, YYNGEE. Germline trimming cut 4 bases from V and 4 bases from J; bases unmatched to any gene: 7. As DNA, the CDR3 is TGTGCCAGCAGCCCCGCCGGGACAGCCTATGGCTACACCTTC. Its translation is CASSPAGTAYGYTF.

The CDR3 protein is CASSSPTGGVGYTF. For the CDR3, the DNA is TGTGCCAGCAGCTCACCCACAGGGGGAGTTGGCTACACCTTC. This sequence joins TRBV27 and TRBJ1-2; TRBD1 aligns across 8 bases. Germline CDR1 is MNHEY and CDR2 is SMNVEV (reference sequence). V lost 6 bases and J lost 7; bases outside the gene matches: 10. This CDR3 has 14 residues.

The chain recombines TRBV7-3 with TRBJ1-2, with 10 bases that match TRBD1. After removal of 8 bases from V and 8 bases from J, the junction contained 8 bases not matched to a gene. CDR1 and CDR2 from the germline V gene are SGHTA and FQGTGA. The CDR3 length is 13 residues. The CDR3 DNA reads TGTGCCAGCTCGGACAGGGGGTTGGAAGGCTACACCTTC. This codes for CASSDRGLEGYTF.

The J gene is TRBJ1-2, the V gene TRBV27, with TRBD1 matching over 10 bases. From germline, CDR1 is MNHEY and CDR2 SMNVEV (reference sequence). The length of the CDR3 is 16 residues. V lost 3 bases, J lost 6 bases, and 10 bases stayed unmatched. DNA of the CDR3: TGTGCCAGCAGTTTTCTCGGGGACAGGGGAGGGAATGGCTACACCTTC. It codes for CASSFLGDRGGNGYTF.